The 7 T cell receptor beta chains given below trace back to one sample, sequenced in a study of T cell clusters in autoimmune cytopenias. Each sample's input was 250 ng genomic DNA, some 34,000 genome equivalents. Multiplex touch-down PCR amplified TRB using TRB-A and TRB-B pools in one tube. TCRdb re-called the multiplex PCR reads; one entry per CDR3 protein, DNA not given. The sample data list almost 6,000 distinct CDR3 sequences. Sequencing was done on a sample of peripheral blood. The receptors derive from a human donor with an autoimmune cytopenia or autoimmune hepatitis (not recorded which).

Its frequency marks this clonotype as medium-sized. The chain recombines TRBV6-5 with TRBJ2-7. Per the germline V gene, CDR1 is MNHEY and CDR2 is SVGAGI. The CDR3 loop spans 14 amino acids. The CDR3 reads CASSYSGERYEQYF.

By frequency, this clonotype is medium-sized. The gene calls are TRBV6-1 and TRBJ1-5; TCRdb outputs TRBD1, but without DNA this stays unchecked. This CDR3 region has 14 residues. Per germline, CDR1 MNHNS and CDR2 SASEGT. The CDR3 protein is CASWEGQINQPQHF.

This clonotype is identified as medium-sized (0.01 to 0.1%) from frequency. The chain couples TRBV6-5 to TRBJ2-5; as DNA is missing, the TRBD1 call by TCRdb cannot be tested. The CDR3 loop spans 16 amino acids. Germline V gene lookup returns CDR1 MNHEY and CDR2 SVGAGI. The CDR3: CASSSTGTGRGETQYF.

This chain connects TRBV5-1 to TRBJ1-1. Germline CDR1 reads SGHRS; CDR2 reads YFSETQ. This CDR3 is built from 13 residues. The CDR3 sequence: CASSQGLSLKAFF.

Considering frequency, this clonotype is medium-sized. The CDR3 here is CASSYLNEQFF. The chain couples TRBV6-5 to TRBJ2-1. The CDR3 runs 11 residues. Germline V gives CDR1 MNHEY, CDR2 SVGAGI.

The rearrangement links TRBV5-4 to TRBJ1-1; TCRdb proposes TRBD1, but this gene call is untestable without DNA. The CDR3 is made up of 12 amino acids. CDR1 and CDR2 from the germline V gene are SGHNT and YYREEE (reference sequence). CDR3 amino acids: CASSLGTLEAFF.

The V gene is TRBV10-3, the J gene TRBJ2-7; TCRdb's D call, TRBD1, is unchecked because there is no DNA. Germline lookup yields CDR1 ENHRY and CDR2 SYGVKD. The CDR3 is made up of 15 amino acids. The chain's CDR3 is CAISLTGGSSYEQYF.